This T cell receptor beta chain appears in the sequencing data of a study of cytomegalovirus exposure and HLA in healthy donors. TCRdb's table, derived via immunoSEQ multiplex PCR, lists solely in-frame clones and lacks some. The sample has some 270,000 clones; about 86% are singletons. The sequencing input was PBMCs. The TCR comes from a woman between 18 and 29 years old in good health and CMV-seronegative.

CDR3 residues: CASSIRTGANYGYTF. As DNA, the CDR3 is TGTGCCAGTAGTATTCGGACAGGGGCTAACTATGGCTACACCTTC. The rearrangement links TRBV19 to TRBJ1-2; 9 positions match TRBD1. Trimming removed 3 bases from V and 0 bases from J; junction bases left unmatched: 2. Germline V CDR1 and CDR2: LNHDA, SQIVND (reference sequence). The CDR3 totals 15 residues.